The entry below describes one TCR beta chain. Its antigen is not identified. The data belong to a study of blood T cells in healthy people across ages. Study outcomes and limitations: In long-lived donors, naive CD4+ cell counts and diversity exceeded those of aged donors.

About 10 milliliters of peripheral blood were drawn from each donor into EDTA-treated tubes. Extraction of total RNA produced a minimum of 5 micrograms from each sample. CDR3 length: 14 residues. The germline V and J ends were trimmed by 5 bases and 0 bases, with 6 bases remaining between them. Germline-derived CDR1 and CDR2 are SGHDT and YYEEEE. Using a J-beta primer mix together with a sample-barcoded 5' primer, a second PCR was run for about 6 to 11 cycles. Every molecule of cDNA carried a tag from a template-switch adaptor with 12 random nucleotides. TCRdb passed the 5' RACE reads through MiXCR, listing each CDR3 protein once. The sample records around 1,900,000 distinct CDR3 sequences, 39% being singletons.

The chain is built from TRBV5-6 and TRBJ1-6; D is unresolved. The TCR comes from a human donor in good health. Sequencing was done on a sample of blood. The CDR3 protein is CASRERSYNSPLHF. The CDR3 DNA is TGTGCCAGCAGGGAACGCTCCTATAATTCACCCCTCCACTTT.